What follows is one T cell receptor beta chain and its context. What it binds is unknown. TCRdb re-called the 5' RACE reads through MiXCR, storing one row per CDR3 protein. Altogether 200,000 to 250,000 distinct CDR3 sequences are present, 5.5% to 8% being singletons, with the ten largest covering more than 3%. The entry originates in a study of identical twins. Notes on the study in general: Among beta out-of-frame sequences, excess sharing between twins appeared weaker. The more abundant beta clonotypes in cord blood had fewer insertions, and memory repertoires did not show this.

The V end was cut by 0 bases, the J end by 0 bases, with 11 bases between. The CDR3 is 16 residues long. Germline V gives CDR1 MGHRA, CDR2 YSYEKL. The data were also submitted as part of a second study, on yellow fever vaccine responses in identical twins.

Sequencing used memory (CD45RO+) T cells sorted from blood. The chain uses TRBV4-1 and TRBJ2-5; D is undetermined. The sequence derives from a woman aged 18-29 years in good health. The CDR3 region has the DNA TGCGCCAGCAGCCAAGACTGGGGATCTTACCAAGAGACCCAGTACTTC. This codes for CASSQDWGSYQETQYF.